This entry lists 11 T cell receptor beta chains sequenced from one sample in a study of PD-L1 blockade in urothelial cancer. As to time point: peripheral blood 6 weeks after treatment start. Sequenced by immunoSEQ multiplex PCR; TCRdb stores in-frame clones only, minus some. The data contain about 30,000 clones, around three quarters of them singletons. Sequences were derived from PBMCs, sampled around atezolizumab (anti-PD-L1) treatment. These receptors originate from a man aged 65 to 85 with urothelial cancer.

This clone was detected once. This sequence joins TRBV7-8 and TRBJ2-3; 11 bases match TRBD2. V shed 8 bases and J 1 base; nucleotides not matched to a gene: 5. Germline CDR1 reads SGHVS; CDR2 reads FQNEAQ. CDR3 length: 15 residues. CDR3 coding DNA: TGTGCCAGCGGCCTACTAGCGGGGGGCACAGATACGCAGTATTTT. Translated, it gives CASGLLAGGTDTQYF.

There are a few counts of this clone. The V gene is TRBV15, the J gene TRBJ2-3; no definite D call. V shed 3 bases and J shed 5 bases, with 12 bases lying between them. The germline gives CDR1 LNHNV, CDR2 YYDKDF (reference sequence). The CDR3 is 14 amino acids. The CDR3 loop reads CATSSPSRIDTQYF. The CDR3 DNA follows: TGTGCCACCAGCAGCCCCTCGAGGATAGATACGCAGTATTTT.

The chain links TRBV30 to TRBJ2-4; no reliable D call. V gave up 2 bases and J gave up 0 bases, with 20 bases separating them. The CDR3 is made up of 18 amino acids. Germline assignment: CDR1 GTSNPN and CDR2 SVGIG (reference sequence). The CDR3 DNA sequence: TGTGCCTGGAGTCGTGACTCTCTACTGGGTTTAGCCAAAAACATTCAGTACTTC. Translated: CAWSRDSLLGLAKNIQYF.

The chain combines TRBV29-1 with TRBJ2-5, with 7 bases identical to TRBD1. There are 12 residues in the CDR3. Germline V CDR1 and CDR2: SQVTM, ANQGSEA. The V gene end was trimmed by 3 bases and the J gene end by 4 bases; junction bases not matched to a gene: 2. Written as DNA, the CDR3 is TGCAGCGTTGATTACAGGGGAGAGACCCAGTACTTC. Amino acid sequence: CSVDYRGETQYF. The complete variable domain, with remaining parts taken from reference TRBV29-1 and TRBJ2-5, reads SAVISQKPSRDICQRGTSLTIQCQVDSQVTMMFWYRQQPGQSLTLIATANQGSEATYESGFVIDKFPISRPNLTFSTLTVSNMSPEDSSIYLCSVDYRGETQYFGPGTRLLVL.

This rearrangement joins TRBV4-3 to TRBJ1-5, with 7 bases fitting TRBD1. V shed 4 bases and J 5 bases; nucleotides not matched to a gene: 2. The CDR3 totals 13 residues. CDR1 is LGHNA, CDR2 YSLEER, per germline. The CDR3 coding sequence is TGCGCCAGCAGCCTAGACAGGGATCAGCCCCAGCATTTT. Its protein product is CASSLDRDQPQHF.

This rearrangement joins TRBV27 to TRBJ2-7, with a tentative D call TRBD2 (6 bases). This CDR3 has 13 residues. Per the germline V gene, CDR1 is MNHEY and CDR2 is SMNVEV (reference sequence). The CDR3 bases are TGTGCTGCCGGGCGGGGTCGGACCTACGAGCAGTACTTC. Translated, it gives CAAGRGRTYEQYF.

The chain employs TRBV2 and TRBJ2-7, with D possibly matching TRBD1 (6 bases). V was shortened by 0 bases and J by 3 bases, with 12 bases between the two germline ends. CDR1 SNHLY and CDR2 FYNNEI come from the germline V gene. CDR3 size: 15 residues. Here the CDR3 reads CASSEAGANGYEQYF. In nucleotides, the CDR3 is TGTGCCAGCAGTGAAGCGGGGGCCAACGGCTACGAGCAGTACTTC.

The chain carries TRBV19 and TRBJ2-1; 7 positions agree with TRBD2. The CDR3 has 13 amino acids. The V and J ends lost 10 bases and 7 bases, in that order; junction bases with no gene match: 10. The germline CDR1 and CDR2 sequences are LNHDA and SQIVND (reference sequence). As DNA, the CDR3 is TGTGCCACCTCGTGGGGGGGGAAGAATGAGCAGTTCTTC. The encoded protein is CATSWGGKNEQFF.

In this sample, this clone turned up a few times. This chain joins TRBV5-1 and TRBJ2-3; D is uncertain. The CDR3 runs 15 residues. Trimming stripped 0 bases from V and 7 bases from J, with 15 bases between. Per germline, CDR1 SGHRS and CDR2 YFSETQ. CDR3 DNA: TGCGCCAGCAGCTTGGCCCTCGGTTCACAGCATACGCAGTATTTT. This gives the protein CASSLALGSQHTQYF.

This clone was observed once. The rearrangement links TRBV28 to TRBJ1-4, with TRBD1 matching 10 bases. Germline V gene lookup returns CDR1 MDHEN and CDR2 SYDVKM. J was trimmed by 8 bases and V by 6 bases; bases with no gene match: 12. The CDR3 covers 16 residues. CDR3 region: CASRTPRGTGEEKLFF. CDR3 DNA: TGTGCCAGCAGGACACCCCGTGGGACAGGGGAGGAAAAACTGTTTTTT. The complete variable domain, with remaining parts taken from reference TRBV28 and TRBJ1-4, reads DVKVTQSSRYLVKRTGEKVFLECVQDMDHENMFWYRQDPGLGLRLIYFSYDVKMKEKGDIPEGYSVSREKKERFSLILESASTNQTSMYLCASRTPRGTGEEKLFFGSGTQLSVL.

The chain couples TRBV6-1 to TRBJ1-4; D is unresolved. Germline CDR1 MNHNS, CDR2 SASEGT. V shed 4 bases and J shed 4 bases, with 16 bases lying between them. The CDR3 extends over 16 amino acids. The chain's CDR3 is CASSVEVVRLNEKLFF. The CDR3 region has the DNA TGTGCCAGCAGTGTCGAGGTGGTTCGCCTTAATGAAAAACTGTTTTTT.